Listed below are T cell receptor beta chains from one sample, sequenced in a study of PD-1 blockade in classical Hodgkin lymphoma. Clones were read by immunoSEQ multiplex PCR, and TCRdb kept only the in-frame ones, dropping some. The sample holds approximately 49,000 clones, approximately 80% seen once. Sequencing used peripheral blood mononuclear cells (PBMCs), obtained before the fourth cycle of nivolumab. These receptors came from a human donor with classical Hodgkin lymphoma. The CDR3 runs from the conserved cysteine through the conserved F or W. D genes are given only for firm matches. The size of a clone is reported for some rows only, either as once, few or many, or as a class for expanded clones.

CASSSGTGTLNYGYTF	TGTGCCAGCAGCTCCGGGACAGGGACGCTGAACTATGGCTACACCTTC	-	TRBV5-6	TRBJ1-2	TRBD1
CASSGRQGRRTEAFF	TGTGCCAGCAGTGGACGACAGGGCAGGCGCACTGAAGCTTTCTTT	-	TRBV6-6	TRBJ1-1	TRBD1
CASGPTYNTEAFF	TGTGCCAGCGGGCCGACGTATAACACTGAAGCTTTCTTT	-	TRBV27	TRBJ1-1	-
CASSLTALSYEQYF	TGTGCCAGCAGTTTGACGGCTCTATCCTACGAGCAGTACTTC	-	TRBV27	TRBJ2-7	-
CASSLAASGYLSYEQYF	TGCGCCAGCAGCTTGGCGGCTAGCGGGTACCTCTCCTACGAGCAGTACTTC	-	TRBV5-1	TRBJ2-7	TRBD2
CASTSTGGYTF	TGTGCCAGCACTTCAACCGGAGGCTACACCTTC	-	TRBV6-1	TRBJ1-2	-
CSVGDGDTEAFF	TGCAGCGTTGGAGACGGGGACACTGAAGCTTTCTTT	-	TRBV29-1	TRBJ1-1	-
CASSYPGGGNTIYF	TGTGCCAGCAGTTATCCAGGGGGAGGAAACACCATATATTTT	-	TRBV6-6	TRBJ1-3	TRBD1
CASSFTGPGNTIYF	TGTGCCAGCAGCTTCACAGGGCCGGGAAACACCATATATTTT	-	TRBV5-4	TRBJ1-3	-
CASSDTGSETQYF	TGTGCCAGCAGTGACACCGGGTCGGAGACCCAGTACTTC	-	TRBV2	TRBJ2-5	-
CASSEGGSYEQYF	TGCGCCAGCAGTGAGGGAGGGTCCTACGAGCAGTACTTC	-	TRBV10-1	TRBJ2-7	-
CASSLQGGYEQYF	TGTGCCAGCAGCTTACAGGGAGGCTACGAGCAGTACTTC	-	TRBV5-4	TRBJ2-7	-
CASGTSSYEQYF	TGTGCAAGTGGGACGTCTTCCTACGAGCAGTACTTC	-	TRBV19	TRBJ2-7	-
CASSFGTGAYNEQFF	TGTGCCAGCAGCTTCGGGACAGGGGCATACAATGAGCAGTTCTTC	-	TRBV7-3	TRBJ2-1	TRBD1
CASSPDINQPQHF	TGTGCCAGTAGCCCTGACATTAATCAGCCCCAGCATTTT	-	TRBV19	TRBJ1-5	-
CASSQGRYQPQHF	TGTGCCAGCAGCCAGGGGAGGTACCAGCCCCAGCATTTT	-	TRBV21-1	TRBJ1-5	-
CASSQPGTSRNYGYTF	TGTGCCAGTAGTCAACCGGGAACAAGCCGTAACTATGGCTACACCTTC	-	TRBV19	TRBJ1-2	-
CASSQVLGGGASQYF	TGCGCCAGCAGCCAAGTCTTGGGAGGGGGGGCGTCGCAGTATTTT	-	TRBV4-3	TRBJ2-3	-
CASSDNNEQFF	TGTGCCAGCAGTGACAACAATGAGCAGTTCTTC	-	TRBV6-4	TRBJ2-1	-
CASSLRTENTEAFF	TGTGCCAGCAGCTTGCGGACAGAGAACACTGAAGCTTTCTTT	medium-sized	TRBV5-5	TRBJ1-1	-
CASRGQGARGSYEQYF	TGTGCCAGCAGGGGACAGGGGGCGCGGGGCTCCTACGAGCAGTACTTC	once	TRBV6-6	TRBJ2-7	TRBD1
CAWNLGQLNTEAFF	TGTGCCTGGAACTTGGGCCAGCTGAACACTGAAGCTTTCTTT	-	TRBV30	TRBJ1-1	-
CASSSTQRGYTF	TGTGCCAGCAGTTCCACTCAGCGGGGCTACACCTTC	once	TRBV28	TRBJ1-2	-
CASGPTIAGLREQYF	TGTGCCAGCGGACCAACAATAGCGGGACTCCGCGAGCAGTACTTC	few	TRBV6-5	TRBJ2-7	TRBD2
CASSQGTEMTIYF	TGTGCCAGCAGCCAGGGGACAGAGATGACCATATATTTT	-	TRBV4-2	TRBJ1-3	TRBD1
CASSSGGGGGETQYF	TGTGCCAGCAGCTCAGGGGGCGGAGGAGGGGAGACCCAGTACTTC	-	TRBV7-9	TRBJ2-5	TRBD1
CASRTGRIEAFF	TGTGCCAGCCGGACAGGGAGGATTGAAGCTTTCTTT	-	TRBV28	TRBJ1-1	TRBD1
CASTEFEGQRGPDTQYF	TGTGCCAGCACAGAATTTGAGGGGCAGCGAGGGCCAGATACGCAGTATTTT	-	TRBV7-9	TRBJ2-3	-
CASSLAGRRTDTQYF	TGTGCCAGCAGCCTCGCCGGGAGGAGAACAGATACGCAGTATTTT	-	TRBV14	TRBJ2-3	TRBD2
CASTLGASGGPLNEQFF	TGTGCCAGCACCCTAGGGGCTAGCGGGGGTCCCCTCAATGAGCAGTTCTTC	few	TRBV27	TRBJ2-1	TRBD2
CASTARPQANYGYTF	TGTGCCAGCACCGCCCGGCCCCAGGCTAACTATGGCTACACCTTC	-	TRBV6-5	TRBJ1-2	-
CASSRAPSYEQYF	TGTGCCAGTAGTAGGGCTCCCTCCTACGAGCAGTACTTC	-	TRBV19	TRBJ2-7	-
CASSYGANTGAFF	TGCGCCAGCAGCTATGGGGCTAACACTGGAGCTTTCTTT	once	TRBV5-1	TRBJ1-1	-
CASSLAGIPDTQYF	TGTGCCAGCAGCTTAGCCGGGATTCCAGATACGCAGTATTTT	few	TRBV7-3	TRBJ2-3	-
CASSLGGGLNYGYTF	TGTGCCAGCAGTTTGGGCGGGGGGCTCAACTATGGCTACACCTTC	-	TRBV28	TRBJ1-2	-
CASNLGQGMTEAFF	TGTGCCAGCAATCTAGGACAGGGGATGACTGAAGCTTTCTTT	-	TRBV25-1	TRBJ1-1	TRBD1
CASSPYGAEEETQYF	TGTGCCAGCTCACCATACGGGGCGGAGGAAGAGACCCAGTACTTC	-	TRBV18	TRBJ2-5	-
CASSELAPSSYNEQFF	TGTGCCAGCAGTGAACTGGCGCCGAGCTCCTACAATGAGCAGTTCTTC	-	TRBV2	TRBJ2-1	-
CASSLAPVTSGRVNEQFF	TGTGCCAGCAGCTTAGCCCCGGTTACTAGCGGGAGAGTAAATGAGCAGTTCTTC	-	TRBV7-6	TRBJ2-1	TRBD2
CASSLGTVSYEQYF	TGCGCCAGCAGCTTGGGGACAGTTTCGTACGAGCAGTACTTC	-	TRBV5-1	TRBJ2-7	-
CASSIDPPTGATNEKLFF	TGTGCCAGTAGTATAGATCCTCCTACAGGGGCAACTAATGAAAAACTGTTTTTT	-	TRBV19	TRBJ1-4	TRBD1
CASSLGPSGGLSEQYF	TGCGCCAGCAGCCTTGGACCCTCCGGGGGTCTGAGTGAGCAGTACTTC	-	TRBV5-1	TRBJ2-7	-
CASSLVNRATEAFF	TGTGCCAGCAGTTTGGTGAACAGGGCCACTGAAGCTTTCTTT	-	TRBV28	TRBJ1-1	-
CASSLSGVDTQYF	TGTGCCAGCAGCTTGTCGGGAGTAGATACGCAGTATTTT	-	TRBV11-1	TRBJ2-3	-
CASRANSGGLTYEQYF	TGTGCCAGCAGAGCCAATAGCGGGGGGCTCACCTACGAGCAGTACTTC	few	TRBV7-2	TRBJ2-7	TRBD2
CASSQPRFREIYSNQPQHF	TGCGCCAGCAGCCAACCGCGGTTCAGGGAGATTTATAGCAATCAGCCCCAGCATTTT	once	TRBV4-1	TRBJ1-5	-
CASSNEADFNQPQHF	TGTGCCAGCAGTAATGAGGCAGACTTCAATCAGCCCCAGCATTTT	-	TRBV25-1	TRBJ1-5	-
CASSLARDGRSSYGYTF	TGTGCCAGCAGCTTAGCGAGGGACGGGAGGTCTAGCTATGGCTACACCTTC	-	TRBV7-6	TRBJ1-2	-
CASSIAVRRTGDGYTF	TGTGCCAGTAGTATAGCGGTGAGGAGAACAGGGGACGGCTACACCTTC	-	TRBV19	TRBJ1-2	TRBD1
CASSEFLIGVRGYTF	TGTGCCAGCAGTGAATTTCTGATTGGGGTTCGGGGCTACACCTTC	once	TRBV6-1	TRBJ1-2	-